This entry is about one TCR beta chain. Its antigen is still unknown. The repertoire was sequenced with immunoSEQ multiplex PCR; TCRdb's copy has only in-frame clones and lacks some. This table holds 14,000 or so clones, 80% to 90% found once. The entry originates in a study of PD-1 blockade in mismatch repair-deficient tumors. Looking at the study overall: All were previously treated, progressing patients with about 12 mismatch repair-deficient cancer types.

General study findings and limits: Rapid post-treatment expansion, then contraction, generally preceding radiologic response, marked tumor-resident clones.

The V gene's germline CDR1 is SGHDN and CDR2 FVKESK. V dropped 5 bases and J dropped 0; count of bases not matched to a gene: 1. The CDR3 covers 14 residues. The TCR-sequenced patients were a few responders to pembrolizumab. This material consisted of PBMCs, taken less than 15 weeks after starting pembrolizumab. The TCR sequence derives from an adult with mismatch repair-deficient cancer. The chain employs TRBV14 and TRBJ2-4; TRBD1 matches 7 bases. The CDR3 DNA reads as TGTGCCAGCAGCAGGACAGGAGCCAAAAACATTCAGTACTTC. Protein: CASSRTGAKNIQYF. Drawing the rest from reference TRBV14 and TRBJ2-4, the complete variable domain is EAGVTQFPSHSVIEKGQTVTLRCDPISGHDNLYWYRRVMGKEIKFLLHFVKESKQDESGMPNNRFLAERTGGTYSTLKVQPAELEDSGVYFCASSRTGAKNIQYFGAGTRLSVL.